The sequence of this T cell receptor (beta chain) was determined in a study of cytomegalovirus exposure and HLA in healthy donors. Study context: Of all 380 or so donors who were genotyped, about 84% belonged to the Caucasian-associated ancestry cluster.

Points from the study as a whole: For most subjects, TCR beta sequences were reported to predict HLA-A and HLA-B alleles with accuracy.

The PCR had 60 Vbeta and 13 Jbeta primers. Repertoires were generated with immunoSEQ multiplex PCR, while TCRdb's copy carries only in-frame clones and drops some. This sample has under 200,000 clones; over 75% occur once, and the top ten carry approximately 3.4%. V was clipped by 7 bases and J by 5 bases, with 7 bases between them. CDR3 length: 11 residues. Germline loops: CDR1 SGHAT, CDR2 FQNNGV. In regard to this clone: Its specificity is unknown.

This chain joins TRBV11-2 and TRBJ2-3, with D perhaps matching TRBD2 (5 bases). This clonotype was sampled from a female donor in good health and CMV-seronegative. Sequencing used PBMCs. The CDR3 region has the DNA TGTGCCAGCACAGAGGGAGATACGCAGTATTTT. Protein: CASTEGDTQYF. Filled out from reference TRBV11-2 and TRBJ2-3, the complete variable domain reads EAGVAQSPRYKIIEKRQSVAFWCNPISGHATLYWYQQILGQGPKLLIQFQNNGVVDDSQLPKDRFSAERLKGVDSTLKIQPAKLEDSAVYLCASTEGDTQYFGPGTRLTVL.